A single sample is the source of the 22 T cell receptor beta chains below, sequenced in a study of cytomegalovirus exposure and HLA in healthy donors. In the PCR, 60 Vbeta and 13 Jbeta primers were used. Sequencing used immunoSEQ multiplex PCR; TCRdb keeps in-frame clones, though not all of them. The repertoire has 120,000 or so clones, 60% to 75% of them found once; the top ten carry 2.5% to 3.5%. Sequencing input: PBMCs. The receptor source for this set is a woman in her thirties or forties in good health and CMV-seropositive.

CDR3 in amino acids: CASSRQALPDPRDRVTGELFF. For the CDR3, the DNA is TGCGCCAGCAGCCGTCAAGCTTTGCCTGATCCCCGGGACAGGGTTACCGGGGAGCTGTTTTTT. The genes are TRBV4-3 and TRBJ2-2, with TRBD1 identical over 9 bases. Trimming cost V 4 bases and J 5 bases; bases outside gene matches: 23. CDR3 length equals 21 residues. Germline V gives CDR1 LGHNA, CDR2 YSLEER.

The chain carries TRBV7-9 and TRBJ1-2; no reliable D call. The CDR3 spans 13 residues. Germline-derived CDR1 and CDR2 are SEHNR and FQNEAQ (reference sequence). Trimming took 1 base from V and 4 from J, leaving 7 bases between them. In nucleotides, the CDR3 is TGTGCCAGCAGCTTAGAATTCCTCTATGGCTACACCTTC. It codes for CASSLEFLYGYTF.

This chain links TRBV12-5 with TRBJ1-5; no clear D. Trimming shortened V by 7 bases and J by 5 bases, and 15 bases separated the two germline ends. The CDR3 extends over 14 amino acids. Germline values: CDR1 LGHNT, CDR2 FRNRAP. The CDR3 is CASADTEFHQPQHF. CDR3 DNA sequence: TGTGCTAGTGCTGATACAGAGTTCCATCAGCCCCAGCATTTT. Complete variable domain (other parts from reference TRBV12-5 and TRBJ1-5): DARVTQTPRHKVTEMGQEVTMRCQPILGHNTVFWYRQTMMQGLELLAYFRNRAPLDDSGMPKDRFSAEMPDATLATLKIQPSEPRDSAVYFCASADTEFHQPQHFGDGTRLSIL.

The CDR3 DNA reads TGCGCCAGCAGCACAGGGGGGGTCTATGGCTACACCTTC. Amino acid sequence: CASSTGGVYGYTF. This sequence joins TRBV5-1 and TRBJ1-2; 8 bases are shared with TRBD1. V lost 4 bases and J lost 4; bases outside the gene matches: 3. Germline loops: CDR1 SGHRS, CDR2 YFSETQ. There are 13 residues in the CDR3. The whole variable domain, remainder taken from reference TRBV5-1 and TRBJ1-2, is KAGVTQTPRYLIKTRGQQVTLSCSPISGHRSVSWYQQTPGQGLQFLFEYFSETQRNKGNFPGRFSGRQFSNSRSEMNVSTLELGDSALYLCASSTGGVYGYTFGSGTRLTVV.

The chain recombines TRBV4-3 with TRBJ1-6; D is possibly TRBD1 (5 bases). Germline CDR1 and CDR2: LGHNA and YSLEER. V was cut by 2 bases and J by 6 bases, with 11 bases left in between. CDR3 length: 15 amino acids. The CDR3 nucleotides read TGCGCCAGCAGCCAACGGCTGGGGGGTAATTCACCCCTCCACTTT. Its translation is CASSQRLGGNSPLHF.

The chain is built from TRBV5-6 and TRBJ1-1; 7 bases are shared with TRBD1. Losses at the gene ends were 2 bases for V and 2 bases for J; bases not matched to a gene: 9. Germline V CDR1 and CDR2: SGHDT, YYEEEE. The CDR3 sequence is 16 residues long. The DNA for the CDR3 is TGTGCCAGCAGCTTCACAGGGGTAATGGGAAACACTGAAGCTTTCTTT. Its protein is CASSFTGVMGNTEAFF.

The gene calls are TRBV7-9 and TRBJ2-7, with a tentative D call TRBD2 (5 bases). The germline gives CDR1 SEHNR, CDR2 FQNEAQ (reference sequence). Trimming cost V 5 bases and J 7 bases, with 30 bases left between them. This CDR3 contains 18 residues. DNA of the CDR3: TGTGCCAGCAGCCACCCAGCACAAAGCGGCAAGATCCCTCGGGAGCAGTACTTC. It encodes CASSHPAQSGKIPREQYF.

The chain links TRBV2 to TRBJ2-3, with 15 bases aligning to TRBD2. CDR1 is SNHLY and CDR2 is FYNNEI in the germline V gene. Trimming took 2 bases from V and 2 from J; bases not matched to a gene: 11. The CDR3 is 20 residues long. CDR3 amino acids: CASSEPAWTSGGENTDTQYF. Written as DNA, the CDR3 is TGTGCCAGCAGTGAACCAGCCTGGACTAGCGGGGGGGAGAACACAGATACGCAGTATTTT.

The chain employs TRBV5-4 and TRBJ2-4; D gene unclear. V lost 4 bases to trimming and J lost 4 bases, with 12 bases between them. The CDR3 is 14 amino acids. Looked up from germline, CDR1 is SGHNT and CDR2 is YYREEE (reference sequence). The CDR3 DNA reads TGTGCCAGCAGCCCCCCTGGGCTTAAAAACATTCAGTACTTC. Translation gives CASSPPGLKNIQYF.

V and J are TRBV4-2 and TRBJ2-3; D might be TRBD1 (5 bases). V lost 0 bases, J lost 6 bases, and 10 bases lay in between. The CDR3 totals 14 residues. Germline V lookup: CDR1 LGHNA, CDR2 YNFKEQ. CDR3 nucleotide sequence: TGTGCCAGCAGCCAAGATAGCAGGGTCGATACGCAGTATTTT. Encoded protein: CASSQDSRVDTQYF.

The chain joins TRBV2 to TRBJ2-2; TRBD2 matches at 7 bases. CDR3 length: 16 residues. CDR1 and CDR2 (germline): SNHLY, FYNNEI. J lost 3 bases, V lost 3 bases, and 7 bases had no gene match. As DNA, the CDR3 is TGTGCCAGCAGTGAGACGCCTAGCGGACACACCGGGGAGCTGTTTTTT. Its translation is CASSETPSGHTGELFF.

The V call is TRBV7-6, the J call TRBJ1-1; possibly TRBD1 for D (5 bases). The V gene lost 2 bases and the J gene lost 0 bases, with 10 bases spanning the gap. Germline CDR1 and CDR2: SGHVS and FNYEAQ. The CDR3 contains 15 residues. CDR3 loop: CASSLKGPLNTEAFF. The CDR3 DNA is TGTGCCAGCAGCTTAAAGGGGCCTCTGAACACTGAAGCTTTCTTT.

The CDR3 protein is CASSQVPGTPDTQYF. CDR3 nucleotides: TGCGCCAGCAGCCAAGTTCCAGGTACGCCAGATACGCAGTATTTT. This chain joins TRBV4-3 and TRBJ2-3; D not certain. The CDR3 spans 15 residues. CDR1 is LGHNA and CDR2 is YSLEER in the germline V gene. Trimming pared 1 base from V and 4 bases from J, leaving 12 bases between.

This clone was picked up one time. This chain joins TRBV29-1 and TRBJ1-1; TRBD1 agrees at 7 bases. Germline CDR1 reads SQVTM; CDR2 reads ANQGSEA. The CDR3 extends over 12 amino acids. V was clipped by 4 bases and J by 5 bases; unmatched bases: 4. The CDR3 nucleotides are TGCAGCGTTGGAGGGGGCCAGACTGAAGCTTTCTTT. Translating gives CSVGGGQTEAFF. The variable domain in full, completed from reference TRBV29-1 and TRBJ1-1, reads SAVISQKPSRDICQRGTSLTIQCQVDSQVTMMFWYRQQPGQSLTLIATANQGSEATYESGFVIDKFPISRPNLTFSTLTVSNMSPEDSSIYLCSVGGGQTEAFFGQGTRLTVV.

The chain combines TRBV27 with TRBJ2-7, with TRBD1 identical over 9 bases. The CDR3 has 13 amino acids. The J segment lost 5 bases and the V segment lost 8 bases, leaving 7 bases of the junction unmatched. CDR1 is MNHEY, CDR2 SMNVEV, per germline (reference sequence). Here the CDR3 reads CASSGTGWDEQYF. CDR3 bases: TGTGCCAGCTCCGGGACAGGGTGGGACGAGCAGTACTTC.

This clone was seen a handful of times. The chain carries TRBV5-1 and TRBJ2-1; D is perhaps TRBD2 (6 bases). The CDR3 covers 14 residues. Deletions cut 2 bases from V and 5 bases from J, with 11 bases between. The germline CDR1 and CDR2 sequences are SGHRS and YFSETQ. The CDR3 loop is CASSFEGLDNEQFF. CDR3 DNA: TGCGCCAGCAGCTTCGAGGGACTCGACAATGAGCAGTTCTTC. Using reference TRBV5-1 and TRBJ2-1 for the parts outside the CDR3, the full variable domain is KAGVTQTPRYLIKTRGQQVTLSCSPISGHRSVSWYQQTPGQGLQFLFEYFSETQRNKGNFPGRFSGRQFSNSRSEMNVSTLELGDSALYLCASSFEGLDNEQFFGPGTRLTVL.

This clone has just a few counts. The chain carries TRBV15 and TRBJ2-1, with 11 bases that match TRBD2. Germline CDR1 LNHNV, CDR2 YYDKDF (reference sequence). The junction had 13 bases not matched to a gene; V was cut back by 3 bases and J by 9 bases. The CDR3 loop spans 17 amino acids. CDR3 protein: CATSSGLAGNTAVEQFF. CDR3 sequence (DNA): TGTGCCACCAGCAGCGGACTAGCGGGCAATACGGCGGTTGAGCAGTTCTTC.

The chain carries TRBV9 and TRBJ1-2, with 9 positions matching TRBD1. The CDR3 is 13 residues long. V was clipped by 0 bases and J by 8 bases; unmatched bases: 2. CDR1 is SGDLS and CDR2 is YYNGEE in the germline V gene. Here the CDR3 DNA reads TGTGCCAGCAGCGTAGTGGACAGGGGAGGCTACACCTTC. Protein: CASSVVDRGGYTF. The complete variable domain, with remaining parts taken from reference TRBV9 and TRBJ1-2, reads DSGVTQTPKHLITATGQRVTLRCSPRSGDLSVYWYQQSLDQGLQFLIQYYNGEERAKGNILERFSAQQFPDLHSELNLSSLELGDSALYFCASSVVDRGGYTFGSGTRLTVV.

This chain joins TRBV4-2 and TRBJ1-1; weak D call: TRBD1 (6 bases). The CDR3 extends over 16 amino acids. In germline, CDR1 is LGHNA, CDR2 YNFKEQ. Trimming left V 0 bases short and J 7 bases short, with 18 bases between. The CDR3 sequence is CASSQDLAGDLYEAFF. DNA for the CDR3: TGTGCCAGCAGCCAAGATCTAGCAGGGGACCTCTATGAAGCTTTCTTT.

The chain carries TRBV2 and TRBJ1-2; D possibly corresponds to TRBD1 (5 bases). Trimming removed 1 base at V and 14 bases at J, with 17 bases between. Germline V CDR1 and CDR2: SNHLY, FYNNEI. The CDR3 contains 13 residues. This chain's CDR3 is CASSEGLGAIRTF. The CDR3 DNA reads as TGTGCCAGCAGTGAAGGGCTAGGGGCCATAAGGACCTTC.

The table lists this clone with a few counts. The V call is TRBV14, the J call TRBJ2-5; no definite D call. V lost 3 bases to trimming and J lost 3 bases, with 5 bases between them. This CDR3 region has 12 residues. The germline V gene encodes CDR1 SGHDN and CDR2 FVKESK. The chain's CDR3 is CASSHLKETQYF. As DNA, the CDR3 is TGTGCCAGCAGCCACCTTAAAGAGACCCAGTACTTC. Full variable domain (missing parts from reference TRBV14 and TRBJ2-5): EAGVTQFPSHSVIEKGQTVTLRCDPISGHDNLYWYRRVMGKEIKFLLHFVKESKQDESGMPNNRFLAERTGGTYSTLKVQPAELEDSGVYFCASSHLKETQYFGPGTRLLVL.

V is TRBV18 and J is TRBJ2-3, with 8 bases fitting TRBD2. Per germline, CDR1 KGHSH and CDR2 LQKENI. The CDR3 spans 15 residues. Trimming at V came to 0 bases and at J to 3 bases, leaving 2 bases not matched to a gene. This CDR3 reads CASSPPLAGTDTQYF. The CDR3 region has the DNA TGTGCCAGCTCACCACCCTTAGCGGGGACAGATACGCAGTATTTT.